The 10 T cell receptor beta chains in this list originate from one sample, sequenced in a study of T cell responses to AZD1222 COVID-19 vaccine. Using immunoSEQ multiplex PCR, the repertoire was profiled, and TCRdb retains in-frame clones only, with some absent. In the table there are 130,000 or so clones, more than 80% of which are singletons. The sample consisted of peripheral blood, taken on day 0 of AZD1222 vaccination. All receptors come from an adult in good health.

The CDR3 DNA is TGTGCCAGCAGCTTAGAGGCAGGATTATACGAGCAGTACTTC. Encoded protein: CASSLEAGLYEQYF. The chain employs TRBV7-9 and TRBJ2-7; D call uncertain. There are 14 residues in the CDR3. The V gene lost 1 base and the J gene lost 4 bases, with 11 bases spanning the gap. Germline values: CDR1 SEHNR, CDR2 FQNEAQ (reference sequence).

Remarks on this clone: At one end, the junction sequence differs from germline, possibly due to a read error. The chain is built from TRBV9 and TRBJ2-7; D is possibly TRBD2 (5 bases). Germline V CDR1 and CDR2: SGDLS, YYNGEE. CDR3 length equals 13 residues. The CDR3 DNA is TGTGCAAGCAGCGAGGGCAGTGGGAACGAGCAGTACTTC. Its protein is CASSEGSGNEQYF.

This rearrangement joins TRBV28 to TRBJ2-3; tentative D call: TRBD1 (5 bases). The length of the CDR3 is 14 residues. Trimming took off 11 bases at V and 3 bases at J, with 18 bases between the two ends. Germline values: CDR1 MDHEN, CDR2 SYDVKM. The DNA for the CDR3 is TGTGCCTGCCATCAGGGAAGGGAAACAGATACGCAGTATTTT. Translating it yields CACHQGRETDTQYF.

The genes are TRBV24-1 and TRBJ1-2; D gene ambiguous. Trimming removed 4 bases from V and 8 bases from J, with 13 bases in between. The germline V gene has CDR1 KGHDR and CDR2 SFDVKD. The CDR3 consists of 13 residues. The CDR3 protein is CATSESVGSGYTF. CDR3 DNA sequence: TGTGCCACCAGTGAGAGTGTCGGGTCGGGCTACACCTTC.

This chain joins TRBV28 and TRBJ1-2, with 7 positions matching TRBD1. Germline V gene sequence: CDR1 MDHEN, CDR2 SYDVKM. This CDR3 contains 16 residues. V was pared by 4 bases and J by 4 bases, with 12 bases of the junction left unmatched. DNA of the CDR3: TGTGCCAGCAGTTCCCAAATAGGGACAGCCCCCTATGGCTACACCTTC. Translation: CASSSQIGTAPYGYTF.

In DNA form, the CDR3 reads TGTGCCAGCAGTTTATTCGCCAGCTATAGCAATCAGCCCCAGCATTTT. Translation gives CASSLFASYSNQPQHF. This chain uses TRBV28 with TRBJ1-5; D uncertain. CDR1 is MDHEN, CDR2 SYDVKM, per germline. The V gene lost 1 base and the J gene lost 0 bases, with 10 bases spanning the gap. This CDR3 comprises 16 residues.

The chain links TRBV5-1 to TRBJ1-1; the D gene is possibly TRBD1 (6 bases). Trimming pared 0 bases from V and 0 bases from J, leaving 9 bases between. The germline gives CDR1 SGHRS, CDR2 YFSETQ. This CDR3 is 15 amino acids long. In DNA form, the CDR3 reads TGCGCCAGCAGCTTGGGGTGGGGGCTGAACACTGAAGCTTTCTTT. It is translated as CASSLGWGLNTEAFF.

The rearrangement joins TRBV30 to TRBJ1-3; D is uncertain. Trimming pared 4 bases from V and 4 bases from J, leaving 8 bases between. Germline assignment: CDR1 GTSNPN and CDR2 SVGIG (reference sequence). The CDR3 length is 12 residues. This chain's CDR3 is CAWNPGGNTIYF. CDR3 bases: TGTGCCTGGAACCCCGGAGGAAACACCATATATTTT.

The rearrangement uses TRBV7-2 and TRBJ2-7, with D perhaps assigned TRBD1 or TRBD2 (6 bases each). The ends were cut back, 5 bases at V and 6 bases at J, with 14 bases in the middle. Germline CDR1 SGHTA, CDR2 FQGNSA. The CDR3 covers 13 residues. In nucleotides, the CDR3 is TGTGCCAGCAGCCCAGCCCGGGGGCGCGAGCAGTACTTC. It specifies CASSPARGREQYF.

The CDR3 loop is CASSLPGQGGTEAFF. The DNA of the CDR3 is TGTGCCAGCAGTCTGCCTGGACAGGGGGGCACTGAAGCTTTCTTT. This rearrangement joins TRBV28 to TRBJ1-1, with 10 bases aligning to TRBD1. V shed 5 bases, J shed 4 bases, and the junction held 7 bases outside the gene matches. Germline lookup yields CDR1 MDHEN and CDR2 SYDVKM. The CDR3 totals 15 residues.